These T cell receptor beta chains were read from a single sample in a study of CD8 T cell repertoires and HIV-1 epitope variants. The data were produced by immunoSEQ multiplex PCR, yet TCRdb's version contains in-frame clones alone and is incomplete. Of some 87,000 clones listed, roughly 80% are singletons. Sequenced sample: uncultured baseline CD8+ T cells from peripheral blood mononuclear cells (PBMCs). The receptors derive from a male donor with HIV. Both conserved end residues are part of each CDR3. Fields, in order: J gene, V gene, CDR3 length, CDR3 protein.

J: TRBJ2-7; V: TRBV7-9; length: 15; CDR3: CASSFQGGVRNEQYF
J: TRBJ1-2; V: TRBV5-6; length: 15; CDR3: CASNPPGTFNYGYTF
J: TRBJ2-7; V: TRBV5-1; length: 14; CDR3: CASSWDFSRGEQYF
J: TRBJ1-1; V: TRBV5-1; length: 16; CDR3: CASSLNNRTPNTEAFF
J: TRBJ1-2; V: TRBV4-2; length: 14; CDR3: CASSQGGQLYGYTF
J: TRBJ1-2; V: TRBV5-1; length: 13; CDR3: CASSWGMDYGYTF
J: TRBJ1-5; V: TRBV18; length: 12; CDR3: CASSPPGRPQHF
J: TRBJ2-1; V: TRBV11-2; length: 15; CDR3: CASSLVRGILNEQFF
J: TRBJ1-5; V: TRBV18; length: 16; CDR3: CASSPPGQVGNQPQHF
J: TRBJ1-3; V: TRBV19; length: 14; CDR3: CASKEQASGNTIYF
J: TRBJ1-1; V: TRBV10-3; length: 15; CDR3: CAISTFDRLNTEAFF
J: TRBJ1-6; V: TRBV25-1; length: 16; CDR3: CASSEPMDLGNSPLHF
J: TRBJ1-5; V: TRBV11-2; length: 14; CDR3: CASSLTGGLQPQHF
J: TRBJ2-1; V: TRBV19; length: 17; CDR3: CASSSTIGQGLLDEQFF
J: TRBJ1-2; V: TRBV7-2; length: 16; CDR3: CASSLGGTGGGYGYTF
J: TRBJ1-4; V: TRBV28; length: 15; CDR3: CASSLLGGWHEKLFF
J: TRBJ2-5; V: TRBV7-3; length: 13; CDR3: CASSLSSYETQYF
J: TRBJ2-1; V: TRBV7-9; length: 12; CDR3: CASSLAEAKQFF
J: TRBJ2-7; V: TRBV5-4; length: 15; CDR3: CASSQTGASSYEQYF
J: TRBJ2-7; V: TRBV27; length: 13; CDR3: CASSPARTYEQYF
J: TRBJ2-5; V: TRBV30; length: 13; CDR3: CAWSVRGQETQYF
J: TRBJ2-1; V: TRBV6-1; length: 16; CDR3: CASSEPTGGPYNEQFF
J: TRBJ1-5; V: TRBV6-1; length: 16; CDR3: CASSEGTPYSNQPQHF
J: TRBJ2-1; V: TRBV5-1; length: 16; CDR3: CASSTSTSGGYNEQFF
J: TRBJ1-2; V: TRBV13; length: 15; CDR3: CASSSQEDRVYGYTF
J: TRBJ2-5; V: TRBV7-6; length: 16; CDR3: CASSRSSGRSGETQYF